Described below is a single T cell receptor (beta chain) sequence and its context. The CDR3 is made up of 19 amino acids. Germline CDR1 is MNHEY and CDR2 is SMNVEV (reference sequence). Trimming took 5 bases from V and 0 from J, leaving 23 bases between them. TCRdb's copy holds only in-frame clones and misses some; the assay was immunoSEQ multiplex PCR. The sample has some 230,000 clones; roughly 80% are singletons. This sample is part of a study of blood T cell repertoires in COVID-19. The sequencing input was peripheral blood. This chain links TRBV27 with TRBJ2-1; D might be TRBD2 (6 bases). This TCR was sampled from a woman aged 55-69 years who had recovered from COVID-19. CDR3 sequence reads: CASSEDLRDSKSSYNEQFF. CDR3 sequence (DNA): TGTGCCAGCAGTGAAGATCTACGGGACTCTAAAAGCTCCTACAATGAGCAGTTCTTC.